This T cell receptor (beta chain) was documented in a study of CD8+CD57+ T cells in acquired aplastic anemia (dated by TCRdb to between 2017 and 2018). The study in broad terms: A mean of roughly 2.9 ug of DNA, ranging from about 0.19 to 30 ug, was extracted from sorted CD4+ and CD8+ cells. CD8+CD57+ expansion was defined as frequency above the mean frequency observed in healthy subjects.

General findings and caveats noted by the study authors: Between patients and healthy controls, no significant difference in CD8+ Simpson's diversity was found (P=0.060). Around 27 CD8+ CDR3 sequences were found to be shared between patients and controls, but these sequences appeared to be highly expressed in patients and within the immunodominant clones of the patients.

TCR beta VDJ combination and CDR3 sequence profiling used genomic DNA as the template. TCR repertoire sequencing was run on an Illumina HiSeq 2000. The authors processed their data as follows. TRBV/TRBJ rearrangement plots, CDR3 size and DJ length profiles, and Simpson's diversity index were used to evaluate the repertoires. The most abundant DNA sequence in the deep sequencing data was taken as the immunodominant clone. CDR3 amino acid sequences were checked for sharing between subjects and were compared against published repertoires and the VDJdb database. The public reads were reanalyzed by TCRdb: fastp trimming at Q25, MiXCR alignment, in-frame beta chains only. Rows with a matching CDR3 protein are joined into one entry that keeps the most common DNA and genes. The V and J calls follow TCRdb's processing rather than the paper's. The sample table shows about 120,000 distinct CDR3 sequences, and 58% are seen once. Roughly 28% of the sample rests with the top ten.

The patients picked for sequencing were ones in whom flow cytometry had shown an expansion of CD8+CD57+ cells. Every patient had a diagnosis of severe acquired aplastic anemia based on International Study of Aplastic Anemia and Agranulocytosis and Camitta criteria. At the time blood was sampled, none of the patients had received any therapy. The study deep-sequenced TCR repertoires of sorted CD4+ and CD8+ blood T cells from severe aplastic anemia patients and healthy subjects. Patients were enrolled in the USA under clinicaltrials.gov protocols 00001620, 01623167, 00001397, 00071045, 00081523 and 00961064. Ficoll-Paque density gradient centrifugation was used to isolate peripheral blood mononuclear cells. Before DNA extraction, CD4+ and CD8+ T cells were sorted with FACS or magnetic beads. V is pruned by 4 bases and J by 1 base, leaving 5 bases of the junction without a gene match. The CDR3 starts with the cysteine, ends with the phenylalanine, and has 15 residues. This entry keeps only the CDR3 DNA: 45 bases, framed from base 1. CDR1 LNHNV and CDR2 YYDKDF are derived from the germline V gene (reference sequence).

As concerns this clonotype: It lacks a known antigen. No base quality values were provided; no much bigger clone lies one nucleotide off.

This TCR derives from a human donor with aplastic anemia. The chain is made from TRBV15 and TRBJ1-1, with 8 bases in between that match TRBD1. The specimen sequenced was sorted CD4+, CD8+, or CD8+CD57+ T cells (not recorded which) from PBMCs. The CDR3 reads as follows: CATSTTGTGNTEAFF. At the DNA level, the sequence is TGTGCCACCAGCACTACCGGGACAGGGAACACTGAAGCTTTCTTT.